The 14 T cell receptor beta chains below come from one sample, sequenced in a study of blood T cell repertoires in COVID-19. Libraries were prepared by immunoSEQ multiplex PCR; TCRdb keeps only in-frame clonotypes and omits some of them. This table has roughly 270,000 clones, almost 85% appearing once. Specimen: peripheral blood. The receptors were sampled from a man aged 45 to 65 with active or convalescent COVID-19.

The rearrangement joins TRBV5-1 to TRBJ2-3; D remains unclear. The V end lost 0 bases, the J end lost 6 bases, and 14 bases lay between the germline ends. Germline assignment: CDR1 SGHRS and CDR2 YFSETQ. The CDR3 has 15 amino acids. CDR3: CASSLASIGLDTQYF. For the CDR3, the DNA is TGCGCCAGCAGCTTGGCTAGTATCGGCTTGGATACGCAGTATTTT.

This sequence joins TRBV28 and TRBJ1-2, with no clear D. Germline-derived CDR1 and CDR2 are MDHEN and SYDVKM. V dropped 5 bases and J dropped 4 bases, with 14 bases sitting between them. CDR3 length: 14 amino acids. CDR3 coding DNA: TGTGCCAGCAGTCCCCAACAGCTATTCTATGGCTACACCTTC. Protein: CASSPQQLFYGYTF.

The rearrangement uses TRBV11-2 and TRBJ2-1; weak D call: TRBD2 (5 bases). Germline CDR1 and CDR2: SGHAT and FQNNGV. The ends were cut back, 2 bases at V and 0 bases at J, with 8 bases in the middle. The CDR3 covers 15 residues. CDR3 sequence reads: CASSLSGNSYNEQFF. The DNA for the CDR3 is TGTGCCAGCAGCTTAAGCGGAAACTCCTACAATGAGCAGTTCTTC.

This chain uses TRBV5-4 with TRBJ2-6; 9 nucleotides align to TRBD1. With V trimmed by 7 bases and J by 4 bases, 12 bases remained unmatched. CDR3 size: 17 residues. Germline V gene data show CDR1 as SGHNT and CDR2 as YYREEE (reference sequence). CDR3 region: CASADRGRSGGANVLTF. CDR3 coding DNA: TGTGCCAGCGCGGACAGGGGCCGTTCCGGAGGGGCCAACGTCCTGACTTTC. Variable domain in full (rest from reference TRBV5-4 and TRBJ2-6): ETGVTQSPTHLIKTRGQQVTLRCSSQSGHNTVSWYQQALGQGPQFIFQYYREEENGRGNFPPRFSGLQFPNYSSELNVNALELDDSALYLCASADRGRSGGANVLTFGAGSRLTVL.

The chain links TRBV28 to TRBJ2-2, with D perhaps TRBD1 (5 bases). Germline V gene data show CDR1 as MDHEN and CDR2 as SYDVKM. The V gene lost 6 bases and the J gene lost 0 bases, with 11 bases spanning the gap. This CDR3 has 15 residues. This CDR3 reads CASSIGQANTGELFF. The DNA for the CDR3 is TGTGCCAGCAGCATCGGACAAGCGAACACCGGGGAGCTGTTTTTT. The variable domain in full, completed from reference TRBV28 and TRBJ2-2, reads DVKVTQSSRYLVKRTGEKVFLECVQDMDHENMFWYRQDPGLGLRLIYFSYDVKMKEKGDIPEGYSVSREKKERFSLILESASTNQTSMYLCASSIGQANTGELFFGEGSRLTVL.

This chain connects TRBV5-4 to TRBJ2-1; 7 positions match TRBD2. Germline V gives CDR1 SGHNT, CDR2 YYREEE (reference sequence). This CDR3 is built from 15 residues. Trimming removed 1 base from V and 15 bases from J; junction bases left unmatched: 16. As DNA, the CDR3 is TGTGCCAGCAGCTTGTCTTCCGGCCTAGCGGTTCCGGGGTTCTTC. Translation: CASSLSSGLAVPGFF.

V usage is TRBV15 and J usage is TRBJ1-3; 8 nucleotides match TRBD1. CDR3 size: 15 residues. CDR1 is LNHNV, CDR2 YYDKDF, per germline (reference sequence). Losses at the gene ends were 3 bases for V and 3 bases for J; bases not matched to a gene: 4. The chain's CDR3 is CATSRTGAGGNTIYF. DNA for the CDR3: TGTGCCACCAGCAGGACAGGGGCGGGTGGAAACACCATATATTTT.

The chain recombines TRBV6-2 or TRBV6-3 with TRBJ2-5; D might be TRBD1 (6 bases). Trimming left V 3 bases short and J 0 bases short, with 11 bases between. CDR1 is MNHEY, CDR2 SVGEGT, per germline. There are 15 residues in the CDR3. Here the CDR3 reads CASSYTGMNQETQYF. The CDR3 coding sequence is TGTGCCAGCAGTTATACAGGGATGAACCAAGAGACCCAGTACTTC.

The chain couples TRBV29-1 to TRBJ2-3, with 9 bases identical to TRBD2. The CDR3 covers 15 residues. Per the germline V gene, CDR1 is SQVTM and CDR2 is ANQGSEA. V trimming: 3 bases; J trimming: 6 bases; junction bases outside the gene matches: 10. CDR3 DNA sequence: TGCAGCGTTGATGACCTAGCGGGATCCACGGATACGCAGTATTTT. It specifies CSVDDLAGSTDTQYF.

This chain joins TRBV19 and TRBJ1-5; D gene uncertain. CDR1 LNHDA and CDR2 SQIVND come from the germline V gene (reference sequence). V shed 5 bases and J shed 9 bases, with 14 bases lying between them. The CDR3 spans 13 residues. The CDR3 region is CASSLVAPRPQHF. The CDR3 DNA reads as TGTGCCAGTAGTCTGGTAGCCCCTCGGCCCCAGCATTTT.

The rearrangement links TRBV6-5 to TRBJ1-5; no firm D call. From germline, CDR1 is MNHEY and CDR2 SVGAGI. V was trimmed by 6 bases and J by 7 bases, leaving 7 bases between them. This CDR3 comprises 11 residues. The CDR3 DNA follows: TGTGCCAGCAGACTAGGACAGCCCCAGCATTTT. Translating it yields CASRLGQPQHF.

The chain combines TRBV2 with TRBJ2-3, with D unresolved. Germline CDR1 is SNHLY and CDR2 is FYNNEI. CDR3 length: 13 residues. Trimming took off 2 bases at V and 4 bases at J, with 7 bases between the two ends. This CDR3 is CASSEPSSDTQYF. DNA for the CDR3: TGTGCCAGCAGTGAACCTAGTTCAGATACGCAGTATTTT.

V gene TRBV7-8 combines with J gene TRBJ2-5, with 13 bases identical to TRBD2. The CDR3 length is 17 residues. From germline, CDR1 is SGHVS and CDR2 FQNEAQ. The ends lost 4 bases at V and 8 bases at J; junction bases unmatched: 13. CDR3 protein: CASSSLTSGTSGTTQYF. DNA for the CDR3: TGTGCCAGCAGCTCGCTCACATCCGGGACTAGCGGGACCACCCAGTACTTC.

The chain is built from TRBV7-6 and TRBJ2-3; 8 bases are shared with TRBD2. V dropped 2 bases and J dropped 2; count of bases not matched to a gene: 3. Germline V lookup: CDR1 SGHVS, CDR2 FNYEAQ. The CDR3 is made up of 15 amino acids. CDR3 DNA: TGTGCCAGCAGCTTAACTAGCGGAAACACAGATACGCAGTATTTT. Amino acid sequence: CASSLTSGNTDTQYF.